A single sample is the source of the 2 T cell receptor beta chains below, sequenced in a study of control samples from healthy donors and cancer patients. TCRdb keeps only in-frame clones here, not all; method: immunoSEQ multiplex PCR. This table holds some 200,000 clones, about nine tenths found once. Sequencing was done on a sample of blood. The receptors stem from a woman in her 30s in good health.

The rearrangement links TRBV30 to TRBJ1-3; TRBD1 matches at 7 bases. Germline CDR1 is GTSNPN and CDR2 is SVGIG (reference sequence). Losses at the gene ends were 3 bases for V and 3 bases for J; bases not matched to a gene: 2. This CDR3 region has 13 residues. CDR3 in DNA: TGTGCCTGGAGCCAGGGGGGTGGAAACACCATATATTTT. It encodes CAWSQGGGNTIYF.

The chain couples TRBV24-1 to TRBJ1-1; D remains unclear. Germline V gene sequence: CDR1 KGHDR, CDR2 SFDVKD. The CDR3 is made up of 15 amino acids. The germline V and J ends were trimmed by 1 base and 0 bases, with 8 bases remaining between them. CDR3 in amino acids: CATSDFLPMNTEAFF. The CDR3, as DNA: TGTGCCACCAGTGATTTTCTTCCCATGAACACTGAAGCTTTCTTT.